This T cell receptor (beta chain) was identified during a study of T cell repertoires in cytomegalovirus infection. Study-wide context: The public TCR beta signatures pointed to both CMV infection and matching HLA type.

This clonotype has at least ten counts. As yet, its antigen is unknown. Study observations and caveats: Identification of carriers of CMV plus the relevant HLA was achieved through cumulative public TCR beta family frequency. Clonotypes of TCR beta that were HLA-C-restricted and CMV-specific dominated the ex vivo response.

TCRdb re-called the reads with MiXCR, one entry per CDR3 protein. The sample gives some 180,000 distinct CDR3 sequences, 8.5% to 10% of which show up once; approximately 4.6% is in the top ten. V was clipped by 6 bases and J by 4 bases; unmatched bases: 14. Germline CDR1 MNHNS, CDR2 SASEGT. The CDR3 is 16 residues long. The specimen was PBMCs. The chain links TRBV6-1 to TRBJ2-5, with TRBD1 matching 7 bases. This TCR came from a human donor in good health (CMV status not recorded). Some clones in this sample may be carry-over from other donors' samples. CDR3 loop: CASRPDKQGFAETQYF. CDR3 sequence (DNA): TGTGCCAGCAGACCCGATAAACAGGGGTTTGCAGAGACCCAGTACTTC.